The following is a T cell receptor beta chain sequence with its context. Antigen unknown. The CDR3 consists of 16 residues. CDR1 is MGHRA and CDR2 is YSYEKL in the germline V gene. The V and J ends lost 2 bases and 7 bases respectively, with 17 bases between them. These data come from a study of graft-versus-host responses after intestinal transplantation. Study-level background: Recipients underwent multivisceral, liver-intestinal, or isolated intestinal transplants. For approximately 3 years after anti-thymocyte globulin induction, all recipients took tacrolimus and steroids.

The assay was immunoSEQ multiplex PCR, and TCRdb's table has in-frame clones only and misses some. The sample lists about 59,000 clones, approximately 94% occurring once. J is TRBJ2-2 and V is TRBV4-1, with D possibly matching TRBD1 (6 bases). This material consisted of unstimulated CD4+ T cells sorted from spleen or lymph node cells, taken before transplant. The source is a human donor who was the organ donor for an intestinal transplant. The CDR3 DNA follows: TGCGCCAGCAGCCAACCCACAGGGAAGGGTCTCGGGGAGCTGTTTTTT. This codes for CASSQPTGKGLGELFF.